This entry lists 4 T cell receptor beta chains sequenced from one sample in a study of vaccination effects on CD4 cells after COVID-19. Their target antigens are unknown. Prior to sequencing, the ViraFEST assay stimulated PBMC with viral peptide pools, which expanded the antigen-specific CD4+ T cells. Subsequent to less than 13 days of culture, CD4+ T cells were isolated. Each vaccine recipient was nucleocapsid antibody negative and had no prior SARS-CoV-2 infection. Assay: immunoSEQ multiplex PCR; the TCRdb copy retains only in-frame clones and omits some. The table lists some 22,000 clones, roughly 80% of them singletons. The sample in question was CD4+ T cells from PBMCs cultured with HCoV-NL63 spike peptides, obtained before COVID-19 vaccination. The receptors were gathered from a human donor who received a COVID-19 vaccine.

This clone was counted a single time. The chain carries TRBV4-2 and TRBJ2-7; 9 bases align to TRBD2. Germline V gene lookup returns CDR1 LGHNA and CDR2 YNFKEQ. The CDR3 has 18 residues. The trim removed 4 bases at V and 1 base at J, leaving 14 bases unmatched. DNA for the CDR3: TGTGCCAGCAGCCCAGCGATTGGGGGGCGGGGGGGTTCCTACGAGCAGTACTTC. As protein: CASSPAIGGRGGSYEQYF.

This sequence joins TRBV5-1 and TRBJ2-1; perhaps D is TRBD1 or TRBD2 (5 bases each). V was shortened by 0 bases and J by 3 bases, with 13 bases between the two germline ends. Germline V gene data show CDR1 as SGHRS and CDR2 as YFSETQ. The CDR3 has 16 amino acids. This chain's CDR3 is CASSLDDSGYYNEQFF. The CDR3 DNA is TGCGCCAGCAGCTTGGATGACAGCGGTTACTACAATGAGCAGTTCTTC.

The CDR3 region is CAIGDRPSYEQYF. The CDR3 DNA is TGTGCCATCGGGGACCGACCCTCCTACGAGCAGTACTTC. The V and J genes are TRBV10-3 and TRBJ2-7; tentatively, D is TRBD1 or TRBD2 (5 bases each). Germline V CDR1 and CDR2: ENHRY, SYGVKD. CDR3 length equals 13 residues. V was pared by 8 bases and J by 0 bases, with 11 bases between.

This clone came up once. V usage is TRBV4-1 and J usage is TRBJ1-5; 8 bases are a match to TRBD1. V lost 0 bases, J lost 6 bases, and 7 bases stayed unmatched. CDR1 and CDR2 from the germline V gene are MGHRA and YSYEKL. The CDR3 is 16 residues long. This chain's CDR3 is CASSQDLGQGGQPQHF. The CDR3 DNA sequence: TGCGCCAGCAGCCAAGATCTCGGACAGGGAGGTCAGCCCCAGCATTTT.